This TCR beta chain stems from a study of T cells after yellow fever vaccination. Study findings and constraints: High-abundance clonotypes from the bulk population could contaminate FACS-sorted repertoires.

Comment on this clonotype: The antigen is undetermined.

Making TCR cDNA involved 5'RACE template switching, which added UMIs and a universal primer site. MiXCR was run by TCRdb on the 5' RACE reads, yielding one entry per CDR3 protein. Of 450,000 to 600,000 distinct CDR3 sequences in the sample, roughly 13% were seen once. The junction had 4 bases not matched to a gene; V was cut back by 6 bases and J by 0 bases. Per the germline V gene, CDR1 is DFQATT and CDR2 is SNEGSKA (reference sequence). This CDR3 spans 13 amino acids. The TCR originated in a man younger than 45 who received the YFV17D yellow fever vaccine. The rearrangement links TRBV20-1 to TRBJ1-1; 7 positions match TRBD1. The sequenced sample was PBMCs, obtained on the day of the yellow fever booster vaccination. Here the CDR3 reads CSASQGLNTEAFF. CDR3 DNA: TGCAGTGCATCACAGGGGCTGAACACTGAAGCTTTCTTT.